These 16 T cell receptor beta chains were all obtained from the same sample, sequenced in a study of molecular identifiers for immune sequencing clone quantification. TCRdb re-derived calls from the PCR reads in MiXCR, one entry per CDR3 protein. Of some 100,000 distinct CDR3 sequences listed, about 35% were seen once; the top ten hold 4% to 5%. Sequenced input: naive CD8+ T cells from blood, with Jurkat cell RNA spiked in. Subset specified: FACS-sorted CD8+CD4-CCR7+CD45RA+ naive T cells. Source of these receptors: a human donor in good health. Some libraries in this study had Jurkat cell RNA spiked in.

In the case of this clonotype: The junction shows a germline mismatch at one end, possibly a read error. The genes are TRBV28 and TRBJ2-7, with D possibly matching TRBD1 (5 bases). Germline assignment: CDR1 MDHEN and CDR2 SYDVKM. There are 12 residues in the CDR3. The CDR3 reads CDSSRDSYEQYF. CDR3 nucleotide sequence: TGTGACAGCAGCCGCGACAGCTACGAGCAGTACTTC.

Of note for this clonotype: A much larger clone is a single base away; this may be a read error. The chain combines TRBV7-9 with TRBJ2-3; maybe TRBD2 (5 bases). This CDR3 contains 15 residues. CDR1 SEHNR and CDR2 FQNEAQ come from the germline V gene (reference sequence). V was shortened by 1 base and J by 10 bases, with 18 bases between the two germline ends. CDR3 amino acids: CASSLGATLRDAQYF. Written as DNA, the CDR3 is TGTGCCAGCAGCTTAGGCGCCACACTTCGGGATGCGCAGTATTTT. Supplemented by reference TRBV7-9 and TRBJ2-3, the full variable domain reads DTGVSQNPRHKITKRGQNVTFRCDPISEHNRLYWYRQTLGQGPEFLTYFQNEAQLEKSRLLSDRFSAERPKGSFSTLEIQRTEQGDSAMYLCASSLGATLRDAQYFGPGTRLTVL.

This clonotype has a handful of counts. The chain employs TRBV28 and TRBJ2-3; no firm D call. V was pared by 4 bases and J by 11 bases, with 25 bases between. Germline V gene lookup returns CDR1 MDHEN and CDR2 SYDVKM. CDR3 length: 16 amino acids. For the CDR3, the DNA is TGTGCCAGCAGTTCCCTCCACTCTTGGGCCGTGGAAGGGCAGTATTTT. Translated, it gives CASSSLHSWAVEGQYF.

This clonotype was seen at least ten times. V gene TRBV28 combines with J gene TRBJ2-5, with D tentatively TRBD1 (6 bases). Germline assignment: CDR1 MDHEN and CDR2 SYDVKM. This CDR3 has 14 amino acids. Trimming left V 7 bases short and J 0 bases short, with 12 bases between. The CDR3 region has the DNA TGTGCCAGCACCTGGACAGCGTACCAAGAGACCCAGTACTTC. Protein: CASTWTAYQETQYF.

The chain uses TRBV6-2 or TRBV6-3 and TRBJ2-7; 7 positions match TRBD1. Germline V gene sequence: CDR1 MNHEY, CDR2 SVGEGT. This CDR3 has 13 residues. V dropped 8 bases and J dropped 4; count of bases not matched to a gene: 8. The CDR3 protein is CASLRDRSYEQYF. CDR3 coding DNA: TGTGCCAGCCTGAGGGACAGATCATACGAGCAGTACTTC.

This clonotype was seen repeatedly, ten times or more. V gene TRBV16 combines with J gene TRBJ2-7; no clear D gene. Trimming shortened V by 4 bases and J by 4 bases, and 14 bases separated the two germline ends. The CDR3 contains 14 residues. The germline CDR1 and CDR2 sequences are KGHSY and FQNENV. CDR3 region: CASSPASVGYEQYF. CDR3 nucleotide sequence: TGTGCCAGCAGCCCAGCTTCTGTCGGATACGAGCAGTACTTC.

The chain couples TRBV6-2 or TRBV6-3 to TRBJ2-3, with D possibly called TRBD1 or TRBD2 (5 bases each). CDR3 length equals 14 residues. V shed 6 bases and J shed 2 bases, with 12 bases lying between them. Germline V gene sequence: CDR1 MNHEY, CDR2 SVGEGT. CDR3 DNA sequence: TGTGCCAGCAGGGGGGACGGATACACAGATACGCAGTATTTT. It is translated as CASRGDGYTDTQYF.

The chain recombines TRBV4-3 with TRBJ2-7; possibly TRBD2 for D (6 bases). The germline gives CDR1 LGHNA, CDR2 YSLEER. CDR3 length: 14 amino acids. V was pared by 0 bases and J by 7 bases, with 13 bases between. The CDR3 region has the DNA TGCGCCAGCAGCCAAGACAGGCCAGGAGGGGAGCAGTACTTC. Protein: CASSQDRPGGEQYF.

With respect to this clonotype: A read error may be the cause here, since a much bigger clone is one base away. The chain employs TRBV20-1 and TRBJ2-5; TRBD2 matches at 11 bases. Trimming cost V 4 bases and J 9 bases; bases outside gene matches: 10. This CDR3 comprises 14 residues. Per the germline V gene, CDR1 is DFQATT and CDR2 is SNEGSKA (reference sequence). The CDR3 sequence: CSAKPLAGDEPQYF. The CDR3 nucleotides read TGCAGTGCTAAGCCACTAGCGGGAGACGAGCCCCAGTACTTC.

CDR3 region: CASSLLSTDTQYF. The CDR3 bases are TGTGCCAGCAGTTTGCTTAGCACAGATACGCAGTATTTT. The V gene is TRBV6-2 or TRBV6-3, the J gene TRBJ2-3; D not certain. V lost 4 bases to trimming and J lost 0 bases, with 5 bases between them. There are 13 residues in the CDR3. Germline V gives CDR1 MNHEY, CDR2 SVGEGT.

As concerns this clonotype: The junction differs from germline at one of its ends, possibly a read error. The chain is built from TRBV15 and TRBJ2-5, with 11 bases that match TRBD2. Germline V lookup: CDR1 LNHNV, CDR2 YYDKDF (reference sequence). CDR3 length: 16 amino acids. The CDR3 bases are TGTGCCACCAGCACGGGACTAGCGGCGTACCAAGGGACCCAGTACTTC. Translation gives CATSTGLAAYQGTQYF.

This chain uses TRBV7-9 with TRBJ2-1, with D perhaps matching TRBD1 (6 bases). V was cut by 6 bases and J by 10 bases, with 10 bases left in between. Germline assignment: CDR1 SEHNR and CDR2 FQNEAQ (reference sequence). The length of the CDR3 is 11 residues. CDR3 region: CASSSTGEQFF. The CDR3 DNA reads TGTGCCAGCAGTTCCACAGGGGAGCAGTTCTTC.

The J gene is TRBJ2-7, the V gene TRBV7-8, with D unclear. The germline gives CDR1 SGHVS, CDR2 FQNEAQ. The CDR3 consists of 15 residues. Trimming shortened V by 0 bases and J by 5 bases, and 14 bases separated the two germline ends. CDR3 residues: CASSLALEGPDEQYF. In DNA, the CDR3 is TGTGCCAGCAGCTTAGCGCTCGAAGGTCCTGACGAGCAGTACTTC.

This clonotype was found a few times. The rearrangement joins TRBV6-6 to TRBJ1-1; no firm D call. Trimming cost V 7 bases and J 4 bases, with 7 bases left between them. This CDR3 has 11 amino acids. CDR1 and CDR2 (germline): MNHNY, SVGAGI (reference sequence). CDR3 protein: CASTRPTEAFF. The CDR3 nucleotides are TGTGCCAGCACCCGGCCCACTGAAGCTTTCTTT.

As for this clonotype: The final CDR3 position lacks the conserved phenylalanine or tryptophan, pointing to a likely read error. Here the CDR3 reads CASSFWTSLTGELFL. Here the CDR3 DNA reads TGTGCCAGCAGTTTCTGGACGAGCCTCACCGGGGAGCTGTTTCTT. V and J are TRBV28 and TRBJ2-2; no firm D call. Per the germline V gene, CDR1 is MDHEN and CDR2 is SYDVKM. Trimming pared 3 bases from V and 4 bases from J, leaving 12 bases between. The CDR3 sequence is 15 residues long.

Notes on this clonotype: At one end the junction does not follow the germline gene, possibly because of a read error. The V call is TRBV3-1, the J call TRBJ2-3; perhaps TRBD2 as D (6 bases). Germline V gene lookup returns CDR1 LGHDT and CDR2 YNNKEL (reference sequence). The CDR3 is made up of 16 amino acids. In nucleotides, the CDR3 is TGTGCCAGCAACCAAGATTCGGCGGGACCCACAGATACGCAGTATTTT. Translation gives CASNQDSAGPTDTQYF.